The clone carrying this T cell receptor beta chain has more than one count but fewer than ten. Antigen specificity is unknown. The sample belongs to a study of OX40 agonist ivuxolimab in advanced cancers. The overall study: Patients assigned to dose escalation were diagnosed with hepatocellular carcinoma, melanoma, renal cell or head and neck cancer. Study-wide results and caveats: Doses of 0.1 to 3.0 mg/kg were accompanied by clonal expansion of CD4+ and CD8+ blood T cells by week 6. CD8+ T cells averaged more expanded clones than CD4+.

Libraries were prepared by immunoSEQ multiplex PCR; TCRdb keeps only in-frame clonotypes and omits some of them. Of fewer than 80,000 clones listed, 84% are singletons. The clonotype was recovered from an adult with an advanced solid tumor such as melanoma, head and neck, liver or kidney cancer. The specimen was CD4+ or CD8+ T cells sorted from blood, collected in a trial of the OX40 agonist ivuxolimab.

CDR3 residues: CASSGQPNTEAFF. The DNA for the CDR3 is TGTGCCAGCAGCGGACAGCCGAACACTGAAGCTTTCTTT. This sequence joins TRBV7-2 and TRBJ1-1; tentatively, D is TRBD1 (6 bases). The CDR3 is made up of 13 amino acids. The germline V gene has CDR1 SGHTA and CDR2 FQGNSA. Trimming removed 5 bases at V and 1 base at J, with 8 bases between.